The T cell receptor beta chain under discussion was sequenced for a study of a mutant IDH1 vaccine in newly diagnosed glioma. Study-wide findings and caveats: Changes in top peripheral clonotypes did not appear linked to pseudoprogression.

As to time point: week 23, last vaccination. Each dose delivered 300 ug of mutant IDH1 20-mer peptide subcutaneously with imiquimod. The study enrolled donors with new WHO grade 3 or 4 IDH1-mutant, ATRX-lost astrocytomas. Assay: immunoSEQ multiplex PCR; the TCRdb copy retains only in-frame clones and omits some. The sample records roughly 60,000 clones, around 83% being singletons. Concerning this clone itself: The antigen is unknown.

The germline gives CDR1 LNHDA, CDR2 SQIVND (reference sequence). The V and J ends lost 9 bases and 5 bases, in that order; junction bases with no gene match: 6. CDR3 size: 12 residues. This sample comprised PBMCs, obtained from a glioma patient whose treatment included an IDH1 peptide vaccine. The source is a young man with glioma. J is TRBJ1-2 and V is TRBV19; 7 bases are shared with TRBD1. CDR3 amino acids: CASGQDLYGYTF. CDR3 coding DNA: TGTGCCAGCGGACAGGACCTTTATGGCTACACCTTC. The entire variable domain, with the rest obtained from reference TRBV19 and TRBJ1-2, is as follows: DGGITQSPKYLFRKEGQNVTLSCEQNLNHDAMYWYRQDPGQGLRLIYYSQIVNDFQKGDIAEGYSVSREKKESFPLTVTSAQKNPTAFYLCASGQDLYGYTFGSGTRLTVV.